Listed here are 15 T cell receptor beta chains from one sample, sequenced in a study of T cell repertoires in cytomegalovirus infection. TCRdb called the reads again in MiXCR, with one record for every CDR3 protein. The sample has fewer than 150,000 distinct CDR3 sequences, roughly 30% seen once; the top ten hold approximately 41%. Antigens of these TCRs are unknown. The sequences come from CD8+ T cells from cultured PBMCs, collected from culture after CMV antigen stimulation. The receptors shown here come from a human donor in good health (CMV status not recorded). Some clones in this sample may be carry-over from other donors' samples.

V and J are TRBV19 and TRBJ2-1; D gene ambiguous. V shed 3 bases and J shed 0 bases, with 9 bases lying between them. Germline-derived CDR1 and CDR2 are LNHDA and SQIVND (reference sequence). The CDR3 spans 15 residues. CDR3 coding DNA: TGTGCCAGTAGTATCGACGGCAGCTCCTACAATGAGCAGTTCTTC. Protein sequence: CASSIDGSSYNEQFF.

The sample holds a few counts of this clonotype. This rearrangement joins TRBV12-3 or TRBV12-4 to TRBJ1-2, with 9 bases lining up with TRBD1. The V segment lost 4 bases and the J segment 8 bases; nucleotides outside the gene matches: 5. This CDR3 has 13 residues. CDR3 sequence reads: CASSYRQGGGYTF. DNA of the CDR3: TGTGCCAGCAGTTACCGACAGGGGGGCGGCTACACCTTC.

This clonotype was seen more than once but under ten times. This chain uses TRBV6-6 with TRBJ1-5; TRBD1 is a possible D gene (6 bases). The V end was cut by 6 bases, the J end by 7 bases, with 13 bases between. Germline V CDR1 and CDR2: MNHNY, SVGAGI (reference sequence). This CDR3 is built from 13 residues. The chain's CDR3 is CASSLRGDQPQHF. CDR3 nucleotide sequence: TGTGCCAGCAGCCTCAGGGGAGACCAGCCCCAGCATTTT.

This clonotype turned up a few times. The V gene is TRBV11-2, the J gene TRBJ2-7, with unresolved D. CDR1 and CDR2 from the germline V gene are SGHAT and FQNNGV. The CDR3 runs to 16 residues. V shed 2 bases and J shed 4 bases, with 18 bases lying between them. CDR3 nucleotides: TGTGCCAGCAGCTTACTCTTCTCCTCCCCCGAATACGAGCAGTACTTC. Amino acids: CASSLLFSSPEYEQYF.

The chain combines TRBV6-5 with TRBJ2-1, with 9 bases identical to TRBD2. With 8 bases clipped from V and 4 bases from J, the junction kept 6 bases outside the gene matches. Germline CDR1 is MNHEY and CDR2 is SVGAGI. The CDR3 totals 14 residues. CDR3 sequence reads: CASERGGAYNEQFF. Here the CDR3 DNA reads TGTGCCAGCGAGCGCGGGGGGGCGTACAATGAGCAGTTCTTC.

A few counts support this clonotype. V is TRBV14 and J is TRBJ1-4; TRBD1 might be the D (5 bases). The CDR3 is 15 residues long. Germline CDR1 reads SGHDN; CDR2 reads FVKESK. Trimming cost V 4 bases and J 6 bases, with 15 bases left between them. CDR3 loop: CASSRRQGVDEKLFF. The DNA of the CDR3 is TGTGCCAGCAGCCGCCGCCAGGGTGTTGATGAAAAACTGTTTTTT.

This clonotype appeared many times. CDR3 sequence reads: CASSPWTGTYGYTF. The CDR3 coding sequence is TGTGCCAGCAGTCCTTGGACAGGCACGTATGGCTACACCTTC. The chain uses TRBV12-3 or TRBV12-4 and TRBJ1-2, with 7 nucleotides matching TRBD1. Trimming removed 5 bases from V and 5 bases from J; junction bases left unmatched: 8. CDR3 length equals 14 residues.

The genes are TRBV12-3 or TRBV12-4 and TRBJ2-1; TRBD1 aligns across 7 bases. With 5 bases clipped from V and 8 bases from J, the junction kept 9 bases outside the gene matches. The CDR3 extends over 14 amino acids. CDR3 coding DNA: TGTGCCAGCAGTGAGGACAGGATGGCGTATGAGCAGTTCTTC. Its protein is CASSEDRMAYEQFF.

This clonotype has at least ten counts. The chain employs TRBV6-2 or TRBV6-3 and TRBJ2-1, with D uncertain. V lost 4 bases and J lost 4, with 8 bases in between. There are 13 residues in the CDR3. Germline assignment: CDR1 MNHEY and CDR2 SVGEGT. The CDR3 nucleotides are TGTGCCAGCAGTTTTGGTGTGTACAATGAGCAGTTCTTC. Its protein product is CASSFGVYNEQFF.

This clonotype occurred a few times. This chain links TRBV28 with TRBJ2-4; 9 bases fit TRBD1. Unmatched junction bases numbered 4, after V lost 8 bases and J lost 8 bases. The CDR3 has 12 amino acids. Looked up from germline, CDR1 is MDHEN and CDR2 is SYDVKM. CDR3 loop: CASGGQGDIQYF. CDR3 DNA: TGTGCCAGCGGGGGACAGGGTGACATTCAGTACTTC. Drawing the rest from reference TRBV28 and TRBJ2-4, the complete variable domain is DVKVTQSSRYLVKRTGEKVFLECVQDMDHENMFWYRQDPGLGLRLIYFSYDVKMKEKGDIPEGYSVSREKKERFSLILESASTNQTSMYLCASGGQGDIQYFGAGTRLSVL.

This clonotype was detected only a few times. The V and J genes are TRBV7-2 and TRBJ2-3; D may be TRBD1 or TRBD2 (5 bases each). CDR3 length equals 15 residues. V was shortened by 3 bases and J by 1 base, with 11 bases between the two germline ends. CDR1 is SGHTA, CDR2 FQGNSA, per germline. CDR3 residues: CASSFLGEGTDTQYF. The CDR3 coding sequence is TGTGCCAGCAGCTTTCTGGGGGAAGGCACAGATACGCAGTATTTT.

As DNA, the CDR3 is TGTGCCAGCAGTTTAACTGCTGTGCCGAACACTGAAGCTTTCTTT. Amino acid sequence: CASSLTAVPNTEAFF. This sequence joins TRBV27 and TRBJ1-1; D is unresolved. CDR3 size: 15 residues. V lost 2 bases and J lost 1, with 11 bases in between. Germline V lookup: CDR1 MNHEY, CDR2 SMNVEV (reference sequence).

This clonotype was detected ten times or more. This rearrangement joins TRBV4-1 to TRBJ2-1; 9 nucleotides line up with TRBD2. Losses at the gene ends were 4 bases for V and 6 bases for J; bases not matched to a gene: 10. Germline assignment: CDR1 MGHRA and CDR2 YSYEKL. The length of the CDR3 is 16 residues. The CDR3, as DNA: TGCGCCAGCAGCCGCCCTTCCGGGACTAGCCCCAATGAGCAGTTCTTC. It yields the protein CASSRPSGTSPNEQFF.

At least ten counts were recorded for this clonotype. The chain employs TRBV7-6 and TRBJ1-4; 7 nucleotides match TRBD1. With V trimmed by 5 bases and J by 7 bases, 7 bases remained unmatched. CDR1 and CDR2 from the germline V gene are SGHVS and FNYEAQ. CDR3 size: 14 residues. The DNA of the CDR3 is TGTGCCAGCAGCGCGACAGGGCGGAGTGAAAAACTGTTTTTT. Translation: CASSATGRSEKLFF.

The sample holds a few counts of this clonotype. This CDR3 reads CASMPSDNTEAFF. For the CDR3, the DNA is TGCGCCAGCATGCCGTCAGACAACACTGAAGCTTTCTTT. The chain joins TRBV10-2 to TRBJ1-1; D is unresolved. The V gene lost 7 bases and the J gene lost 2 bases, with 11 bases spanning the gap. In germline, CDR1 is WSHSY, CDR2 SAAADI. The CDR3 length is 13 residues.